This T cell receptor (beta chain) was captured in a study of cytomegalovirus exposure and HLA in healthy donors. The wider study: Roughly 170 million T cells yielded 100 million or so unique TCR beta sequences in earlier analysis. Regarding the study as a whole: TCR beta sequences reportedly predicted most subjects' HLA-A and HLA-B alleles accurately.

A multiplex PCR was run with 60 Vbeta primers and 13 Jbeta primers. Profiling relied on immunoSEQ multiplex PCR, and the TCRdb table lists in-frame clones only, not all of them. This table has 85,000 to 120,000 clones, about two thirds appearing once. In regard to this clone: Its antigen is unknown.

Germline CDR1 SGDLS, CDR2 YYNGEE. There are 16 residues in the CDR3. The J segment lost 8 bases and the V segment lost 0 bases, leaving 11 bases of the junction unmatched. Healthy individuals who donated bone marrow served as the donors. The chain is built from TRBV9 and TRBJ2-7, with 10 bases that match TRBD2. This TCR was recovered from a female donor in good health and CMV-seronegative. The sequencing sample was made of PBMCs. The CDR3 DNA is TGTGCCAGCAGCGTAGCAAAAACTAGCGGGGTTCTACAGCAGTACTTC. It translates to CASSVAKTSGVLQQYF.